Sequencing of this T cell receptor (beta chain) was carried out in a study of cytomegalovirus exposure and HLA in healthy donors. Generated by immunoSEQ multiplex PCR, the TCRdb table keeps only in-frame clones and is missing some. The table records some 170,000 clones, around four fifths of them present only once. Concerning this clone itself: The antigen is unknown.

Study-wide findings and caveats: Reported results showed that the classifier diagnosed cytomegalovirus status with high specificity and sensitivity. CMV antigen specificity was confirmed in vitro for a few CMV-associated chains.

V was clipped by 2 bases and J by 2 bases, with 10 bases between them. The germline V gene encodes CDR1 MNHGY and CDR2 SVAAGI. The CDR3 sequence is 14 residues long. The sequence derives from a man younger than 40 in good health and CMV-seropositive. The rearrangement links TRBV6-9 to TRBJ2-7; D not resolved. The sample consisted of PBMCs. CDR3 in amino acids: CASSYLVDTYEQYF. CDR3 DNA: TGTGCCAGCAGTTATCTGGTCGACACCTACGAGCAGTACTTC.